Listed here is a single T cell receptor (beta chain). Its antigen is as yet unknown. Assay: immunoSEQ multiplex PCR; the TCRdb copy retains only in-frame clones and omits some. The data contain tens of thousands of clones, approximately 87% of them singletons. This CDR3 comprises 14 residues. CDR1 is GTSNPN and CDR2 is SVGIG in the germline V gene (reference sequence). V was shortened by 3 bases and J by 0 bases, with 11 bases between the two germline ends. These data come from a study of OX40 agonist ivuxolimab in advanced cancers. Study outcomes and limitations: In a subset of nonresponders, normalized T-cell clonal expansion was also low. CD4+ and CD8+ blood T cells expanded clonally by week 6 at 0.1 to 3.0 mg/kg.

The receptor comes from an adult with an advanced solid tumor such as melanoma, head and neck, liver or kidney cancer. The starting material was CD4+ or CD8+ T cells sorted from blood, obtained in a trial of the OX40 agonist ivuxolimab. The J gene is TRBJ1-2, the V gene TRBV30; D remains unclear. CDR3: CAWRGRQSNYGYTF. The CDR3 nucleotides read TGTGCCTGGAGAGGCAGGCAATCTAACTATGGCTACACCTTC.